The 14 T cell receptor beta chains presented below share a single source sample, sequenced in a study of cytomegalovirus exposure and HLA in healthy donors. The PCR was carried out with 60 Vbeta primers and 13 Jbeta primers. Generated by immunoSEQ multiplex PCR, the TCRdb table keeps only in-frame clones and is missing some. The sample yields around 170,000 clones, 75% to 90% seen once. The material sequenced was PBMCs. These TCRs come from a girl aged 5 to 17 in good health and CMV-seropositive.

The V gene is TRBV5-1, the J gene TRBJ2-7, with 9 nucleotides matching TRBD2. The CDR3 runs 19 residues. Germline V gene data show CDR1 as SGHRS and CDR2 as YFSETQ. The V gene end was trimmed by 1 base and the J gene end by 6 bases; junction bases not matched to a gene: 20. CDR3 sequence: CASSLFPLAGSNGGPEQYF. The CDR3 DNA reads as TGCGCCAGCAGCTTGTTCCCGCTAGCGGGATCCAACGGGGGTCCCGAGCAGTACTTC.

The chain uses TRBV6-1 and TRBJ2-7, with TRBD2 identical over 7 bases. Trimming at V came to 3 bases and at J to 2 bases, leaving 10 bases not matched to a gene. The CDR3 is 16 residues long. Germline assignment: CDR1 MNHNS and CDR2 SASEGT. Written as DNA, the CDR3 is TGTGCCAGCAGTGACGCGTTGGCGGGAGACGCCTACGAGCAGTACTTC. Translated, it gives CASSDALAGDAYEQYF.

This clone was picked up a small number of times. V and J are TRBV18 and TRBJ1-1; the D gene is possibly TRBD1 (6 bases). Germline CDR1 reads KGHSH; CDR2 reads LQKENI. The CDR3 consists of 16 residues. Trimming left V 2 bases short and J 3 bases short, with 16 bases between. The CDR3 loop reads CASSPNDVGADTEAFF. CDR3 nucleotide sequence: TGTGCCAGCTCACCAAATGATGTGGGGGCGGACACTGAAGCTTTCTTT.

The V call is TRBV6-1, the J call TRBJ2-2; maybe TRBD2 (5 bases). Germline CDR1 reads MNHNS; CDR2 reads SASEGT. This CDR3 is built from 16 residues. V was clipped by 2 bases and J by 0 bases, with 10 bases between them. The CDR3 loop reads CASSERAAANTGELFF. The CDR3 nucleotides read TGTGCCAGCAGTGAACGAGCGGCGGCGAACACCGGGGAGCTGTTTTTT.

This clone has only one observation. The J gene is TRBJ1-1, the V gene TRBV7-2; 7 nucleotides agree with TRBD1. This CDR3 spans 16 amino acids. Germline assignment: CDR1 SGHTA and CDR2 FQGNSA. Trimming cost V 1 base and J 4 bases; bases outside gene matches: 9. CDR3 coding DNA: TGTGCCAGCAGCTTAGTCAAGGGGGCTGGGGCCACTGAAGCTTTCTTT. Its translation: CASSLVKGAGATEAFF.

The J gene is TRBJ2-3, the V gene TRBV4-1; D unclear. The CDR3 runs 14 residues. Trimming shortened V by 1 base and J by 4 bases, and 9 bases separated the two germline ends. CDR1 is MGHRA and CDR2 is YSYEKL in the germline V gene. The CDR3 DNA reads as TGCGCCAGCAGCCAAGGCCGTGAGTCAGATACGCAGTATTTT. Encoded protein: CASSQGRESDTQYF.

The chain employs TRBV6-6 and TRBJ2-7; D gene ambiguous. The CDR3 contains 14 residues. The germline V gene has CDR1 MNHNY and CDR2 SVGAGI (reference sequence). V was shortened by 7 bases and J by 0 bases, with 13 bases between the two germline ends. CDR3 loop: CASKKTPNSYEQYF. Here the CDR3 DNA reads TGTGCCAGCAAAAAGACACCGAACTCCTACGAGCAGTACTTC.

Only a few counts were recorded for this clone. The gene calls are TRBV5-1 and TRBJ2-1; the match to TRBD1 covers 8 bases. CDR3 length: 14 residues. V was pared by 4 bases and J by 4 bases, with 4 bases of the junction left unmatched. The germline V gene encodes CDR1 SGHRS and CDR2 YFSETQ. The CDR3 DNA is TGCGCCAGCAGCATGACAGGGGCGTACAATGAGCAGTTCTTC. Translating gives CASSMTGAYNEQFF.

The rearrangement uses TRBV7-9 and TRBJ2-7; TRBD1 agrees at 7 bases. The CDR3 sequence is 14 residues long. J gave up 3 bases and V 5 bases, and 7 bases lay outside the gene matches. Germline CDR1 and CDR2: SEHNR and FQNEAQ (reference sequence). CDR3 residues: CASSLGQPFYEQYF. In nucleotides, the CDR3 is TGTGCCAGCAGCCTGGGACAGCCGTTCTACGAGCAGTACTTC. Using reference TRBV7-9 and TRBJ2-7 for the parts outside the CDR3, the full variable domain is DTGVSQNPRHKITKRGQNVTFRCDPISEHNRLYWYRQTLGQGPEFLTYFQNEAQLEKSRLLSDRFSAERPKGSFSTLEIQRTEQGDSAMYLCASSLGQPFYEQYFGPGTRLTVT.

V and J are TRBV4-2 and TRBJ2-5; 10 bases line up with TRBD2. The trim removed 1 base at V and 3 bases at J, leaving 2 bases unmatched. This CDR3 region has 15 residues. The germline V gene encodes CDR1 LGHNA and CDR2 YNFKEQ. CDR3 protein: CASSQGSGREETQYF. CDR3 nucleotides: TGTGCCAGCAGCCAAGGGAGCGGGAGGGAAGAGACCCAGTACTTC.

CDR3 DNA: TGTGCCAGCAGTGAAGGGGAGAAAAAAACAGATACGCAGTATTTT. Translated: CASSEGEKKTDTQYF. This chain uses TRBV25-1 with TRBJ2-3; D is perhaps TRBD2 (5 bases). The CDR3 is made up of 15 amino acids. Per germline, CDR1 MGHDK and CDR2 SYGVNS. V lost 2 bases to trimming and J lost 3 bases, with 12 bases between them.

The chain combines TRBV7-2 with TRBJ1-3; 7 bases fit TRBD1. CDR1 and CDR2 (germline): SGHTA, FQGNSA. J lost 7 bases, V lost 3 bases, and 6 bases had no gene match. This CDR3 is 14 amino acids long. The CDR3 spells CASSFPTGSNTIYF. DNA for the CDR3: TGTGCCAGCAGCTTCCCGACAGGGAGCAACACCATATATTTT.

This chain uses TRBV4-1 with TRBJ2-7; 10 bases agree with TRBD2. This CDR3 is 15 amino acids long. CDR1 is MGHRA, CDR2 YSYEKL, per germline. V lost 5 bases, J lost 3 bases, and 7 bases stayed unmatched. The CDR3 DNA reads TGCGCCAGCAGCGGTAGCGGGGGGCTGATCTACGAGCAGTACTTC. It translates to CASSGSGGLIYEQYF.

The J gene is TRBJ2-3, the V gene TRBV13; D remains unclear. The CDR3 is 17 amino acids. Germline CDR1 reads PRHDT; CDR2 reads FYEKMQ (reference sequence). The V end was cut by 0 bases, the J end by 0 bases, with 13 bases between. The CDR3 DNA is TGTGCCAGCAGCTTAGGGTCCCGTTTATTCAGCACAGATACGCAGTATTTT. It specifies CASSLGSRLFSTDTQYF.